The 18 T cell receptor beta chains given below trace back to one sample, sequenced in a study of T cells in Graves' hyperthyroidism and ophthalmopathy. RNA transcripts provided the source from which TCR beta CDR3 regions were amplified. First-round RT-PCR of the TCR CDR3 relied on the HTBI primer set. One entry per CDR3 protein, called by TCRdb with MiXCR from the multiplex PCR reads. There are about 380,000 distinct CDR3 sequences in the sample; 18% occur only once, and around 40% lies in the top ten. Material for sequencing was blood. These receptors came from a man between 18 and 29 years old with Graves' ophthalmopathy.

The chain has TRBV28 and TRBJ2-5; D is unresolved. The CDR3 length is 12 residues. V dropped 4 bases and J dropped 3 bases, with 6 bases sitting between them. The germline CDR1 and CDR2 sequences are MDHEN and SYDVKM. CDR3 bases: TGTGCCAGCAGTTACCGAGAAGAGACCCAGTACTTC. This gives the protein CASSYREETQYF.

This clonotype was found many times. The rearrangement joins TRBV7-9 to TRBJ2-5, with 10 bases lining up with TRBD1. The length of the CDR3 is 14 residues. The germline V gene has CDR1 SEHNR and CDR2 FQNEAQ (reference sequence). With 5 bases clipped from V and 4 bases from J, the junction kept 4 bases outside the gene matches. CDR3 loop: CASSRQGARETQYF. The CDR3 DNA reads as TGTGCCAGCAGCCGACAGGGGGCTAGAGAGACCCAGTACTTC.

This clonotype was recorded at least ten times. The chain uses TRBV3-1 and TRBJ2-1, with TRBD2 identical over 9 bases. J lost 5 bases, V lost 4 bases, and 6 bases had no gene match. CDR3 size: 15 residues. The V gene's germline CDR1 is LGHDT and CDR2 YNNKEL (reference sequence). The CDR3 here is CASSRAAGGDNEQFF. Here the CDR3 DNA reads TGTGCCAGCAGCCGGGCGGCGGGGGGGGACAATGAGCAGTTCTTC.

CDR3 DNA sequence: TGCGCCAGCAGTGTATCTTGGGACAGGGGCTATGGCTACACCTTC. Amino acids: CASSVSWDRGYGYTF. The chain recombines TRBV10-2 with TRBJ1-2, with 10 bases matching TRBD1. From germline, CDR1 is WSHSY and CDR2 SAAADI. CDR3 length: 15 residues. V shed 4 bases and J 4 bases; nucleotides not matched to a gene: 6.

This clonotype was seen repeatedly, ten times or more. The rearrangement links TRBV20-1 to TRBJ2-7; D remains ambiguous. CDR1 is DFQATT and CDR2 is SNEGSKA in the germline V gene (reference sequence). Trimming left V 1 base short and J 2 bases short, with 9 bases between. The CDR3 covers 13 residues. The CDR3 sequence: CSARGYIAYEQYF. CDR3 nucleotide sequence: TGCAGTGCTAGAGGGTATATCGCCTACGAGCAGTACTTC.

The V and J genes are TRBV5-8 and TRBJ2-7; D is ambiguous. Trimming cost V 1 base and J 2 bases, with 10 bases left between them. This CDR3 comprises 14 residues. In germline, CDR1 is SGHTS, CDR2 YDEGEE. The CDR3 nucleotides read TGTGCCAGCAGCTTGTGGGATGCAGCCTACGAGCAGTACTTC. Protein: CASSLWDAAYEQYF. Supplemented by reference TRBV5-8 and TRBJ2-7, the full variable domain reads EAGVTQSPTHLIKTRGQQATLRCSPISGHTSVYWYQQALGLGLQFLLWYDEGEERNRGNFPPRFSGRQFPNYSSELNVNALELEDSALYLCASSLWDAAYEQYFGPGTRLTVT.

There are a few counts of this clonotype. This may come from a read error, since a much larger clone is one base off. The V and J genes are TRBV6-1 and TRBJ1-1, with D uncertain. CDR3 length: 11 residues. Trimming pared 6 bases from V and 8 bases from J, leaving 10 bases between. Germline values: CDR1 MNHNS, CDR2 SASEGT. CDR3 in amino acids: CASRKEGEAFF. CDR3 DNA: TGTGCCAGCAGGAAGGAGGGAGAAGCTTTCTTT.

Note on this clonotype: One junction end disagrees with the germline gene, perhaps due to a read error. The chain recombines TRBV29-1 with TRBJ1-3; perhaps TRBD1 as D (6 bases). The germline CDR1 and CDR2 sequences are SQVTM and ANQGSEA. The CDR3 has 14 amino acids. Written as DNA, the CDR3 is TGCGGCGTTGAAGCAGGGGTGGTTGGAAACACCATATATTTT. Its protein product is CGVEAGVVGNTIYF.

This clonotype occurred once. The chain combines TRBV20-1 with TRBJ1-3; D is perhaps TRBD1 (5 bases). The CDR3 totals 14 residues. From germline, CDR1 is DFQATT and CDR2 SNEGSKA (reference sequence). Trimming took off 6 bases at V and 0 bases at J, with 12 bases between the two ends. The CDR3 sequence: CSATGTVSGNTIYF. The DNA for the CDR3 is TGCAGTGCCACCGGGACCGTCTCTGGAAACACCATATATTTT.

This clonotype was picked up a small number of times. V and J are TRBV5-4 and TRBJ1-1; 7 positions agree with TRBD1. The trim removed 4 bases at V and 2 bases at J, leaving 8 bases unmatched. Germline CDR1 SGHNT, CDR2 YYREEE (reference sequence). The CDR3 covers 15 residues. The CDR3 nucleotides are TGTGCCAGCAGCCTCCCGGGACAGCTAAACACTGAAGCTTTCTTT. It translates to CASSLPGQLNTEAFF.

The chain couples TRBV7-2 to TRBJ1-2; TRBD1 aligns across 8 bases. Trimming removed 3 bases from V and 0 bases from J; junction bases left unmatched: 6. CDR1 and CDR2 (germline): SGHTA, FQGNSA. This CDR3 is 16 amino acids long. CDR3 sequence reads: CASSFGQGQANYGYTF. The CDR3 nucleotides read TGTGCCAGCAGCTTCGGACAGGGCCAAGCTAACTATGGCTACACCTTC.

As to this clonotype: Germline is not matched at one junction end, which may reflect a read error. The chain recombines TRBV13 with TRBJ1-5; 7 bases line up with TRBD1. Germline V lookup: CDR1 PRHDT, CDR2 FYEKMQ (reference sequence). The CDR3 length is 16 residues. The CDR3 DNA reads TGTGCCAGCAGCCTAGGCAGGCAGGGGGAATATCGGCCCCAGCATTTT. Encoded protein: CASSLGRQGEYRPQHF.

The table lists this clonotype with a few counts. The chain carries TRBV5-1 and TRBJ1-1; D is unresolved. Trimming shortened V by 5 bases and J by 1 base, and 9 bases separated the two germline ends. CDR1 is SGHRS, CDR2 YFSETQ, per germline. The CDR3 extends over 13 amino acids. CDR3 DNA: TGCGCCAGCAGGTACCGGCAGAACACTGAAGCTTTCTTT. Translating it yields CASRYRQNTEAFF.

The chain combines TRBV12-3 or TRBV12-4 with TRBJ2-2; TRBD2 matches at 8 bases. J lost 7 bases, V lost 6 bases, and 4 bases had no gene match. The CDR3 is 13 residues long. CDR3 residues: CASSRTSIGELFF. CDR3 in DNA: TGTGCCAGCAGCCGGACTAGCATCGGGGAGCTGTTTTTT.

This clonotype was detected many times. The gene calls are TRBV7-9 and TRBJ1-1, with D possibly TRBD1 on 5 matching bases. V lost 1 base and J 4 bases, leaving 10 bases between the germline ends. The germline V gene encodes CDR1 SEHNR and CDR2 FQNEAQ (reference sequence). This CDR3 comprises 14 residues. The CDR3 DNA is TGTGCCAGCAGCTTAGAGTCGGGGCGCACTGAAGCTTTCTTT. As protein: CASSLESGRTEAFF.

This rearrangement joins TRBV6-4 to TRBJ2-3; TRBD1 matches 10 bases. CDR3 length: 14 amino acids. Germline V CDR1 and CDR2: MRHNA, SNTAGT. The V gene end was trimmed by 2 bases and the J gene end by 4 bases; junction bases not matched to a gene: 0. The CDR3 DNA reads TGTGCCAGCAGTGACGGACAGGGGGCAGATACGCAGTATTTT. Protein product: CASSDGQGADTQYF.

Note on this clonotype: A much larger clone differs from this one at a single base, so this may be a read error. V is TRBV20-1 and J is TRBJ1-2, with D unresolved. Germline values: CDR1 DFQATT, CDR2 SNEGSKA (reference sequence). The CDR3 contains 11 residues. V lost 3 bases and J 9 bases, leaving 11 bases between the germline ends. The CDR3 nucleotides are TGCAGTGCTAGGGAGGGTGTGAGCTACACCTTC. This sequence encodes CSAREGVSYTF.

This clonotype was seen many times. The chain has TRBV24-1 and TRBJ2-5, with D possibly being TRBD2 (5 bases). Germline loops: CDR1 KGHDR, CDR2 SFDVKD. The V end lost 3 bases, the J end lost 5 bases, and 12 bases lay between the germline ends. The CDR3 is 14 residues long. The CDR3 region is CATSDPGIGETQYF. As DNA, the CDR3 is TGTGCCACCAGTGATCCGGGGATTGGGGAGACCCAGTACTTC.